This paragraph covers one T cell receptor beta chain sequence. Antigen specificity is unknown. The CDR3 extends over 13 amino acids. With V trimmed by 2 bases and J by 5 bases, 2 bases remained unmatched. The germline gives CDR1 SGHDN, CDR2 FVKESK. These data are taken from a study of CD8 T cells in ankylosing spondylitis. Study conclusions and caveats: Disease-linked clones reportedly showed significant enrichment in matched ankylosing spondylitis synovial fluid. A TCR beta motif of 8 or 9 highly homologous variants appeared characteristic of ankylosing spondylitis blood. Some motif variants had been reported before (in reactive arthritis synovial fluid and blood).

Quantitative 5'-RACE with molecular barcodes produced the TCR beta libraries. Using its own MiXCR run on the 5' RACE reads, TCRdb lists one record per CDR3 protein. The table shows about 480,000 distinct CDR3 sequences, with roughly 17% occurring only once. The rearrangement uses TRBV14 and TRBJ2-7, with 8 bases aligning to TRBD1. The source is a male donor with ankylosing spondylitis. Input material: blood, either unsorted or a sorted T cell fraction (not recorded which). This chain's CDR3 is CASSQRQGNEQYF. In DNA form, the CDR3 reads TGTGCCAGCAGCCAAAGACAGGGGAACGAGCAGTACTTC.